The source of this T cell receptor beta chain is a study of beta chain features in type 1 diabetes. The sequenced template was cDNA made from the entire isolated RNA. Samples of naive, central memory and regulatory T cells yielded a mean of about 3.6 million reads. Generated by immunoSEQ multiplex PCR, the TCRdb table keeps only in-frame clones and is missing some. The sample includes about 160,000 clones, 7.8% of them seen just once. Study outcomes and limitations: Type 1 diabetes patients had TCRB CDR3s that were shorter (moderately but significantly so) in all four CD4+ subsets.

Comment on this clone: Its antigen remains unidentified.

The source is a woman aged 40 to 50 with type 1 diabetes. The sample comprised central memory CD4+ T cells from blood.

DNA for the CDR3: TGTGCCACGTTAAAGGGGTTTGGGGAGGGAAGCACTGAAGCTTTCTTT. Its translation: CATLKGFGEGSTEAFF. The chain links TRBV15 to TRBJ1-1; a possible D gene is TRBD1 (5 bases). The CDR3 is 16 residues long. The V gene lost 9 bases and the J gene lost 4 bases, with 24 bases spanning the gap. From germline, CDR1 is LNHNV and CDR2 YYDKDF (reference sequence).